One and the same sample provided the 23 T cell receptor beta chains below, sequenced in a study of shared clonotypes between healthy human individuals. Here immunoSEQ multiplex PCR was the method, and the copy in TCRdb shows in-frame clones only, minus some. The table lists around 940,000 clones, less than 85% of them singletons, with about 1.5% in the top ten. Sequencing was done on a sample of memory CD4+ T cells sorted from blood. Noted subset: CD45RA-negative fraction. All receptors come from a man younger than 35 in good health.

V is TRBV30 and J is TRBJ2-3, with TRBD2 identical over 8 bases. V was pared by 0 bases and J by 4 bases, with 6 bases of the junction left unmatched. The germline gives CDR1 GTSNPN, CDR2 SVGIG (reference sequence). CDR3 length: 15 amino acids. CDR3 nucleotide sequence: TGTGCCTGGAGTGTCGGCTCGGGAGGGCCAGATACGCAGTATTTT. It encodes CAWSVGSGGPDTQYF.

DNA of the CDR3: TGTGCCAGCAGCTTAGAGATTTTTTATGGGGGCTACAATGAGCAGTTCTTC. Residues: CASSLEIFYGGYNEQFF. The chain is built from TRBV11-2 and TRBJ2-1; D assignment may be TRBD1 or TRBD2 (5 bases each). Trimming left V 0 bases short and J 3 bases short, with 15 bases between. Per the germline V gene, CDR1 is SGHAT and CDR2 is FQNNGV. There are 17 residues in the CDR3.

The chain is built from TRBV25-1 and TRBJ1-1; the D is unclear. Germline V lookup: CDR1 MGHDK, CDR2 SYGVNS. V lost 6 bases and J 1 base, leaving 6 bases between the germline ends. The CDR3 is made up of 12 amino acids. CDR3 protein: CASRSGNTEAFF. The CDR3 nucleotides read TGTGCCAGCAGGAGCGGGAACACTGAAGCTTTCTTT.

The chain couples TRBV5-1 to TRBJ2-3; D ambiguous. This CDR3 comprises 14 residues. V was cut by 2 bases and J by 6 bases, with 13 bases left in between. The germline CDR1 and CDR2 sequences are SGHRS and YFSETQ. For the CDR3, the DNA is TGCGCCAGCAGCTTACGTCAGGCCCACGATACGCAGTATTTT. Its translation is CASSLRQAHDTQYF.

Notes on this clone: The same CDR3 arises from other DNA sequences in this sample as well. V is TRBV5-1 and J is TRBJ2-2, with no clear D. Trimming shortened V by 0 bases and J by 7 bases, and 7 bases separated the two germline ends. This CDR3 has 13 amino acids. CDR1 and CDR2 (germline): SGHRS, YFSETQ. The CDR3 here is CASSLEAGGELFF. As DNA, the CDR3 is TGCGCCAGCAGCTTGGAGGCCGGCGGGGAGCTGTTTTTT. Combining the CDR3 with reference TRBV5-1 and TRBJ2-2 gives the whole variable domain KAGVTQTPRYLIKTRGQQVTLSCSPISGHRSVSWYQQTPGQGLQFLFEYFSETQRNKGNFPGRFSGRQFSNSRSEMNVSTLELGDSALYLCASSLEAGGELFFGEGSRLTVL.

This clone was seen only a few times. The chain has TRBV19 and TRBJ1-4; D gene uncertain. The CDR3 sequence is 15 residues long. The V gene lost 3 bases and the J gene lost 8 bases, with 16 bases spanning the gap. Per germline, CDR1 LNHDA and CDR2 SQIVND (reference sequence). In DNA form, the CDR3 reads TGTGCCAGTAGTATCGGAGGAATGGGAGCCGAAAAACTGTTTTTT. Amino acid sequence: CASSIGGMGAEKLFF.

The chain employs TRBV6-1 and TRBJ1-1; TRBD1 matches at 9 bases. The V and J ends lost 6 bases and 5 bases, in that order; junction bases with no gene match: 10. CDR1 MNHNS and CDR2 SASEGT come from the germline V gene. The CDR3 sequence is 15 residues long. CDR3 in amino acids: CASSMTGGTGTEAFF. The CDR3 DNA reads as TGTGCCAGCAGCATGACAGGGGGGACCGGGACTGAAGCTTTCTTT.

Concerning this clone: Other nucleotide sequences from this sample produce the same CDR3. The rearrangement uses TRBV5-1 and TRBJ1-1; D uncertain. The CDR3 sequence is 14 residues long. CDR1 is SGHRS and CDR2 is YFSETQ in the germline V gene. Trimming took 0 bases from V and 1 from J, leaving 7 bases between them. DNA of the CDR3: TGCGCCAGCAGCTTGGAAAGCACGAACACTGAAGCTTTCTTT. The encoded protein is CASSLESTNTEAFF.

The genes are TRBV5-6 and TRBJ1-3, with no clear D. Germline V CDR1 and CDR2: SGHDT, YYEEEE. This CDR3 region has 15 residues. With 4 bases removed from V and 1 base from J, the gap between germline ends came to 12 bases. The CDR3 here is CASSLTGFSGNTIYF. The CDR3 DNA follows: TGTGCCAGCAGCCTAACTGGATTTTCTGGAAACACCATATATTTT. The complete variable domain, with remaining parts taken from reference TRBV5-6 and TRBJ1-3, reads DAGVTQSPTHLIKTRGQQVTLRCSPKSGHDTVSWYQQALGQGPQFIFQYYEEEERQRGNFPDRFSGHQFPNYSSELNVNALLLGDSALYLCASSLTGFSGNTIYFGEGSWLTVV.

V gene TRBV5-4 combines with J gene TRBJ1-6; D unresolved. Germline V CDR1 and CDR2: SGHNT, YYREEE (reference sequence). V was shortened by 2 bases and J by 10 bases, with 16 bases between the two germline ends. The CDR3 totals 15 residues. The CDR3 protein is CASSFGREHRSPLHF. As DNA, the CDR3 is TGTGCCAGCAGCTTCGGCAGAGAACACAGATCACCCCTCCACTTT.

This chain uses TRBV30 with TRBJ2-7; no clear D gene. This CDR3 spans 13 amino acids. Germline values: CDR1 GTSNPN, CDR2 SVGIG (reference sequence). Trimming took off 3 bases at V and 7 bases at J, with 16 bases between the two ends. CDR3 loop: CAWRDGPRAEQYF. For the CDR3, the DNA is TGTGCCTGGAGGGACGGCCCCCGGGCAGAGCAGTACTTC.

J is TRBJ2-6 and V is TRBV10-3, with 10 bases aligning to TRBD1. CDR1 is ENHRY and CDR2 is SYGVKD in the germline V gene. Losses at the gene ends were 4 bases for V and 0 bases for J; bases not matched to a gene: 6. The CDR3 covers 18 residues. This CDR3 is CAISVSGTGASGANVLTF. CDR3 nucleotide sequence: TGTGCCATCAGTGTTAGCGGGACAGGGGCCTCTGGGGCCAACGTCCTGACTTTC.

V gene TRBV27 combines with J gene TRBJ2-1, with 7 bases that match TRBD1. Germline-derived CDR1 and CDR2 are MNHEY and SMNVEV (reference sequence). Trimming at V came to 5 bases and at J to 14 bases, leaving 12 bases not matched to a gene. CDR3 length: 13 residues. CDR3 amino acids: CASSPSFGTEKFF. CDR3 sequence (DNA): TGTGCCAGCAGTCCCTCCTTCGGGACAGAAAAGTTCTTC.

The CDR3 here is CASSLQPDGNYGYTF. The CDR3 nucleotides read TGTGCCAGCAGCTTACAGCCCGACGGGAACTATGGCTACACCTTC. The chain joins TRBV7-8 to TRBJ1-2; no definite D call. Between the trimmed V and J ends, which lost 2 bases and 2 bases, there was a span of 12 bases. The CDR3 sequence is 15 residues long. From germline, CDR1 is SGHVS and CDR2 FQNEAQ.

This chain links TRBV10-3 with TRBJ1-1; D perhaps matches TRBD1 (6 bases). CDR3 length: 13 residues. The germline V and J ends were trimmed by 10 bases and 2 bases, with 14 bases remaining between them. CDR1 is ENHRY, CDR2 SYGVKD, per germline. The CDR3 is CATQGRGNTEAFF. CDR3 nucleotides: TGTGCCACCCAAGGCAGGGGAAACACTGAAGCTTTCTTT.

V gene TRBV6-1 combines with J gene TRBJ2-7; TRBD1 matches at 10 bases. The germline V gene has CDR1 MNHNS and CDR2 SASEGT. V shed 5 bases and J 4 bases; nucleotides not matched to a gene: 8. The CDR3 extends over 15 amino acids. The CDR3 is CASSTQTGGGYEQYF. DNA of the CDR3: TGTGCCAGCAGTACCCAGACAGGGGGCGGTTACGAGCAGTACTTC.

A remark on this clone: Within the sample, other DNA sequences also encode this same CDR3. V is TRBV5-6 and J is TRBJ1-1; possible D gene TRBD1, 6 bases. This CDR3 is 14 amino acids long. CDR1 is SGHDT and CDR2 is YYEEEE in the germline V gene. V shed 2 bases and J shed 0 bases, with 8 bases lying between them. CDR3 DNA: TGTGCCAGCAGCTTTGGACAGCTGAACACTGAAGCTTTCTTT. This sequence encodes CASSFGQLNTEAFF.

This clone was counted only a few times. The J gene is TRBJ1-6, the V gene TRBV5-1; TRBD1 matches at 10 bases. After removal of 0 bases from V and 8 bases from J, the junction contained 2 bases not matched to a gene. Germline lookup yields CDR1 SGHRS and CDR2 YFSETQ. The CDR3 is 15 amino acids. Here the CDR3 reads CASSLEGQGHSPLHF. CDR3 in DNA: TGCGCCAGCAGCTTGGAGGGACAGGGGCATTCACCCCTCCACTTT.

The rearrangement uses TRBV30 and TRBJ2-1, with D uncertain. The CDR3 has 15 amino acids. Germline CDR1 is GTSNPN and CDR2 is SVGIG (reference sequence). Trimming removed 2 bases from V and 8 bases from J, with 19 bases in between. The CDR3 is CAWSNPSAKLHEQFF. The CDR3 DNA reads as TGTGCCTGGAGTAACCCCAGCGCCAAACTCCATGAGCAGTTCTTC.

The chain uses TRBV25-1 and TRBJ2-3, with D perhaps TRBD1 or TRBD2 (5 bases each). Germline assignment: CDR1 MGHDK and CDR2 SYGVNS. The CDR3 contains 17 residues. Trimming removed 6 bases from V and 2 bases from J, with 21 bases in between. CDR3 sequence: CASRGAVNLGDTDTQYF. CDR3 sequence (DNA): TGTGCCAGCAGAGGGGCCGTAAACCTCGGGGACACAGATACGCAGTATTTT.

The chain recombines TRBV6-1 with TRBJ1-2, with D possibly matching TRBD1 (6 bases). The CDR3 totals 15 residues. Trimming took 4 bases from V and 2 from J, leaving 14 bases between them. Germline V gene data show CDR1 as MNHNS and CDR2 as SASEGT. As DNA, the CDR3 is TGTGCCAGCAGTGCCTACGGGGGGACAAACTATGGCTACACCTTC. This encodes CASSAYGGTNYGYTF.

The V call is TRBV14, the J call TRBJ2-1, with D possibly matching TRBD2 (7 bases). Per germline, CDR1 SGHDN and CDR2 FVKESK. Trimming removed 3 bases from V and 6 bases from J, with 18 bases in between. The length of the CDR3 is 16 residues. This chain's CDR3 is CASSHLVGRGANEQFF. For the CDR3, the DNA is TGTGCCAGCAGCCATTTAGTGGGCCGGGGGGCCAATGAGCAGTTCTTC.

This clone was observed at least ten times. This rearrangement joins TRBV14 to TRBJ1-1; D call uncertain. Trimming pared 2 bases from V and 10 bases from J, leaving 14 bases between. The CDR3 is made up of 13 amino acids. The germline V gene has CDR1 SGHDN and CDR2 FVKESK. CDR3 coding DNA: TGTGCCAGCAGCCAAACCATGGGGTTGGTAGCTTTCTTT. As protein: CASSQTMGLVAFF.